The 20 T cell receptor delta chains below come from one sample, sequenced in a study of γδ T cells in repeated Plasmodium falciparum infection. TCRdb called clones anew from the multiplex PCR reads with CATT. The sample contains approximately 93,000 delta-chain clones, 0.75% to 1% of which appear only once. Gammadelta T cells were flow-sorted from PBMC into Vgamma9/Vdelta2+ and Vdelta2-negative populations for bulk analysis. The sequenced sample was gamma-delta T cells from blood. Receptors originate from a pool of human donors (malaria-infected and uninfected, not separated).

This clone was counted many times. CDR3: CALGEQGLRWGKKPSYTDKLIF. The CDR3, as DNA: TGTGCTCTTGGGGAACAAGGCCTACGCTGGGGGAAAAAACCCTCTTACACCGATAAACTCATCTTT. This sequence joins TRDV1 and TRDJ1; 8 nucleotides agree with TRDD3. CDR1 is TSWWSYY and CDR2 is QGS in the germline V gene. The CDR3 sequence is 22 residues long. V shed 1 base and J 0 bases; nucleotides not matched to a gene: 22.

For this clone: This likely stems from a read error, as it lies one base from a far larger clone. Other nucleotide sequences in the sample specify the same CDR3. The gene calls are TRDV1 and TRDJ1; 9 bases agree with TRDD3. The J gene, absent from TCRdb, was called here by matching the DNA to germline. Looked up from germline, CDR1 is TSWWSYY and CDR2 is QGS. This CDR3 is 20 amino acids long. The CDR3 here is CALGEDLKGWGIYPTGKLIF. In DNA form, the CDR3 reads TGCGCTCTTGGGGAAGACTTGAAGGGCTGGGGGATCTATCCCACCGGTAAACTCATCTTT.

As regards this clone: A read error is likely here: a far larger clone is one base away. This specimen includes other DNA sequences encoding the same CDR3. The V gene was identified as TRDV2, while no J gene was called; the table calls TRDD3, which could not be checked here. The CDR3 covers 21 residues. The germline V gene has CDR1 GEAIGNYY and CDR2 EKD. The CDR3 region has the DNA TGTGCCTGTGAAATGGTCCCCGGTGGCTGGGGGAGTCCCCAGAACACCGATAAACTCATCTTC. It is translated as CACEMVPGGWGSPQNTDKLIF.

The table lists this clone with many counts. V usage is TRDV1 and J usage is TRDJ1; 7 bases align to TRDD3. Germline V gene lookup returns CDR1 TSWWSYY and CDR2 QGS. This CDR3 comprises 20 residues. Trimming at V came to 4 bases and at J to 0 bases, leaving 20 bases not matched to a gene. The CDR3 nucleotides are TGTGCTCTTGGGGCTTACTTTGATGGGTACTGGGGCTCTCACACCGATAAACTCATCTTT. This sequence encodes CALGAYFDGYWGSHTDKLIF.

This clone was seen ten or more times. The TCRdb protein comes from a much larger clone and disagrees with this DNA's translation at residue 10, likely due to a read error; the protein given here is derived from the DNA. CDR3 sequence (DNA): TGTGCCTGTGACAAGAGGAGCTGGGGGTCCCTTAAGACCTGGGACACCCGACAGATGTTTTTC. Its protein is CACDKRSWGSLKTWDTRQMFF. J is TRDJ3 and V is TRDV2, with 7 nucleotides matching TRDD3. The J gene is not listed in TCRdb, so it was assigned here from a DNA match to germline. Germline trimming cut 2 bases from V and 2 bases from J; bases unmatched to any gene: 17. Germline lookup yields CDR1 GEAIGNYY and CDR2 EKD. This CDR3 has 21 amino acids.

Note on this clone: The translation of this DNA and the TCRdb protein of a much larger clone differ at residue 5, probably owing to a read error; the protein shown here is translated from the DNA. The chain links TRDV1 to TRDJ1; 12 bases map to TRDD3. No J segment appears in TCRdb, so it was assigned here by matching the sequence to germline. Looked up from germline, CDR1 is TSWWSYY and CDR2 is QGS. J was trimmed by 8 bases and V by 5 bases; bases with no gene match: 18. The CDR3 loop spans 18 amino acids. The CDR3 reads CALGTQLGDTLHPPKLIF. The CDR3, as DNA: TGTGCTCTTGGGACCCAGCTGGGGGATACGCTTCATCCACCGAAACTCATCTTT.

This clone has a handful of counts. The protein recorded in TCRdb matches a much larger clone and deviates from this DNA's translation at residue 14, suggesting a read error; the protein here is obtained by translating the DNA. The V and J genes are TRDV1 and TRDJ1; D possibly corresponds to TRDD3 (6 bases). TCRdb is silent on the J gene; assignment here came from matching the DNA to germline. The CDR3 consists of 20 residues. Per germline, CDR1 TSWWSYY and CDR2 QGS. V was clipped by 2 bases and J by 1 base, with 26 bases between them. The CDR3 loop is CALGELGVLGVWGPTDKLIF. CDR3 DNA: TGTGCTCTTGGGGAATTGGGCGTACTGGGAGTATGGGGGCCCACCGATAAACTCATCTTT.

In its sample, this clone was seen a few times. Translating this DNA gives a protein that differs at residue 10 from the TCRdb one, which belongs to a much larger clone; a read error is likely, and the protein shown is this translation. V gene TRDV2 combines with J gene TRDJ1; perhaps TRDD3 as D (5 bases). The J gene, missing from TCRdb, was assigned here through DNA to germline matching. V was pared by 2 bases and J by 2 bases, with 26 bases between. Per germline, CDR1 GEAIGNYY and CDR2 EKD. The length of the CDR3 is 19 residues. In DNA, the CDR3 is TGTGCCTGTGACAAGGTCGCTCCCCTGGAGGATAGAGGGACCGATAAACTCATCTTT. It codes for CACDKVAPLEDRGTDKLIF.

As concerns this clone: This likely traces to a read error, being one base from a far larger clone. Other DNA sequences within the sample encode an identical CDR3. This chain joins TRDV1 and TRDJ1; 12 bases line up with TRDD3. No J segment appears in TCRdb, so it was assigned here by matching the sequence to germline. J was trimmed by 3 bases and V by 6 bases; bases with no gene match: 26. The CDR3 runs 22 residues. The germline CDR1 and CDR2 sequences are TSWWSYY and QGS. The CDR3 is CALGDFPSVRGILGDTPDKLIF. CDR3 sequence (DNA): TGTGCTCTTGGAGATTTCCCTTCTGTAAGGGGGATACTGGGGGATACACCCGATAAACTCATCTTT.

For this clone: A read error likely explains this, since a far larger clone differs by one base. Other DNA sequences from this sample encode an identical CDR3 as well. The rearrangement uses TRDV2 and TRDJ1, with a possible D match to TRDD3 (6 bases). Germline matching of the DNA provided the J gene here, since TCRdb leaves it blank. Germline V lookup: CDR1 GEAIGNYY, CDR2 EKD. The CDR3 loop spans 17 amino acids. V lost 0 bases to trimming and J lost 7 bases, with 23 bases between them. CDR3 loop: CACDTRVDTGCECKLIF. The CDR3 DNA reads TGTGCCTGTGACACCCGTGTTGACACTGGGTGCGAGTGTAAACTCATCTTT.

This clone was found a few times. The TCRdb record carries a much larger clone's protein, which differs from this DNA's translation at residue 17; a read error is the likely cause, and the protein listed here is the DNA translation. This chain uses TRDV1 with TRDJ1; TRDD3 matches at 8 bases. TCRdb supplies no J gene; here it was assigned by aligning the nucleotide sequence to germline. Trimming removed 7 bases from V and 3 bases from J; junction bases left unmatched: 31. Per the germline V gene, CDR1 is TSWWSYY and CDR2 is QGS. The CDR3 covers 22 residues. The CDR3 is CALEAPPSHTGGRQLYADKLIF. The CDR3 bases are TGTGCTCTTGAGGCCCCGCCGTCCCATACTGGGGGCCGACAACTGTACGCCGATAAACTCATCTTT.

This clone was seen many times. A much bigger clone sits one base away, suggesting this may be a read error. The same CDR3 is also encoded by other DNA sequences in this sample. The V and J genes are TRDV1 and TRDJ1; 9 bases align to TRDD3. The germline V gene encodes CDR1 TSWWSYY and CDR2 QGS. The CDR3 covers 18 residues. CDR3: CALGEPSTRGYAPDKLIF. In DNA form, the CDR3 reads TGTGCTCTTGGGGAACCCTCTACGCGGGGATACGCACCCGATAAGCTCATCTTT.

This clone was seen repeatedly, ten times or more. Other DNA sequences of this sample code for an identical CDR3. DNA for the CDR3: TGTGCCTGTGACACCGTGGGGGATACACCGAAACGGGGGGCGAAACTCATCTTT. This translates into CACDTVGDTPKRGAKLIF. The V gene is TRDV2, the J gene TRDJ1; TRDD3 agrees at 10 bases. V shed 0 bases and J 8 bases; nucleotides not matched to a gene: 17. The CDR3 covers 18 residues. Germline V lookup: CDR1 GEAIGNYY, CDR2 EKD.

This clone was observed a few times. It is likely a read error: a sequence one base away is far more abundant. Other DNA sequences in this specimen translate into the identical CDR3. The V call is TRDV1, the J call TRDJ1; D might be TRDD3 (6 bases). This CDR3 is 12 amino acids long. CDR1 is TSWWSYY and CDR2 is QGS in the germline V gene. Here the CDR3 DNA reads TGTGCTCTGGGGGAACAGTACGATAAACTCATCTTT. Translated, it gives CALGEQYDKLIF.

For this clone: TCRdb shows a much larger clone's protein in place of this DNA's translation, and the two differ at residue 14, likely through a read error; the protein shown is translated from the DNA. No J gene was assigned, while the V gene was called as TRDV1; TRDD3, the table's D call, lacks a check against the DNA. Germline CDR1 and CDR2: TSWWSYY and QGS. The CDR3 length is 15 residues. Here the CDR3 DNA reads TGTGCTCTTGGGGAACTCTCACTGGGGGATAATAAACTCACCTTT. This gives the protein CALGELSLGDNKLTF.

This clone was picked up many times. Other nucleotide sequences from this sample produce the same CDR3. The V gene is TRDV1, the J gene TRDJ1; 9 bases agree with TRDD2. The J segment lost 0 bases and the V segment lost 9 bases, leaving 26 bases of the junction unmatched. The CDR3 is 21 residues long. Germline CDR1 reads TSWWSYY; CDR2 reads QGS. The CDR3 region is CALTRIEGLPTRRFYTDKLIF. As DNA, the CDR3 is TGTGCTCTCACGAGAATCGAGGGCCTTCCTACGCGGAGGTTTTACACCGATAAACTCATCTTT.

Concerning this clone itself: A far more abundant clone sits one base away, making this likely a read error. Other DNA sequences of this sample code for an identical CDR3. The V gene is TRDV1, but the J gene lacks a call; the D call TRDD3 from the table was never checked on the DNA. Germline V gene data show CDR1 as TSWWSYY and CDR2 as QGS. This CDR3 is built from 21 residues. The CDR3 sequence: CALGERLPTQLGDTGTDKLIF. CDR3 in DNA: TGTGCTCTTGGGGAACGCCTTCCTACGCAGTTGGGGGATACTGGCACCGATAAACTCATCTTC.

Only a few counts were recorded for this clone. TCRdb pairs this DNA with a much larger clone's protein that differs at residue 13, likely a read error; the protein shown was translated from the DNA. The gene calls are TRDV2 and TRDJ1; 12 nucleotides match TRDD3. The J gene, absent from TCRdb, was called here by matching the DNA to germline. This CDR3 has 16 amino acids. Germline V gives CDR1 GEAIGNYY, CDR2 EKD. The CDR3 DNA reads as TGTGCCTGTGACACCGGACTACTGGGGGATACCGATAGACTCATCTTT. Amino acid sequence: CACDTGLLGDTDRLIF.

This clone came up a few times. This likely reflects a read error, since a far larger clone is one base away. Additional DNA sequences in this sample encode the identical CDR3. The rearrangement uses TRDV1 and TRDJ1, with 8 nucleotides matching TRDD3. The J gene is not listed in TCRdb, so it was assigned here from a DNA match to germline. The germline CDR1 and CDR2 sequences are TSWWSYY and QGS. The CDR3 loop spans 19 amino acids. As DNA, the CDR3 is TGTGCCCTTGGGGACCTCTACCACTACCGTGGGGGATACACCGATAAACTCATCTTT. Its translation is CALGDLYHYRGGYTDKLIF.

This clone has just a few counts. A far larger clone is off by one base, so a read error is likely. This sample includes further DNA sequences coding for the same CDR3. CDR3 sequence (DNA): TGTGCCTGTGACACCGTTACTGGGGGACATCGACTCACCGATAAACTCATCTTC. Its translation is CACDTVTGGHRLTDKLIF. With the J gene uncalled, the V gene is TRDV2; the table's D gene call, TRDD3, was not cross checked with the DNA. In germline, CDR1 is GEAIGNYY, CDR2 EKD. The CDR3 contains 18 residues.